The source of this TCR beta chain is a study of blood T cells in healthy people across ages (dated by TCRdb to between 2014 and 2017). Context from the whole study: In model experiments, template switching captured roughly one uniquely barcoded TCR beta cDNA molecule for every two T cells. Age-related changes in TCR beta repertoire diversity were measured in the study by deep sequencing normalized with unique cDNA molecular identifiers. The donors were split into four age groups: young (average around 15 years), middle-aged (39), aged (approximately 59) and long-lived (about 74). To avoid experimental bias, donors of different ages were distributed randomly across sequencing lanes. The study analyzed two additional independent replicas of 1 million unique cDNA reads from the same blood draw for two donors, one aged 18 to 30 and one aged 80 or older.

The CDR3 numbers 16 residues from cysteine through phenylalanine. The retained sequence is limited to the CDR3, 48 bases, with the frame set at the first base. Trimming removed 0 bases from V and 8 bases from J, leaving 19 bases between the germline ends. CDR1 LGHNA and CDR2 YNFKEQ are derived from the germline V gene. The roughly 38 donors, aged roughly 6 to 95 years, were systemically healthy Caucasian individuals from Russia. Roughly 9 milliliters of peripheral blood were drawn from each donor into EDTA-treated Vacutainer tubes. Ficoll-Paque density-gradient centrifugation was used to isolate PBMCs, with at least 6 million obtained per sample. Total RNA was extracted from PBMCs with Trizol reagent, with at least 6 micrograms obtained per sample. For every donor, an aliquot of PBMCs went through flow cytometry to measure the percentages of naive CD45RAhigh/CD27high T cells. In regard to this clonotype: There is no known antigen for this receptor. No base qualities exist here, and no much larger clone lies one base off it.

Beyond this particular receptor, the publication reports: Observed TCR beta diversity correlated strongly with the percentage of naive T cells measured by flow cytometry. Observed TCR beta diversity per million T cells fell roughly linearly with age, and a significant reduction was already apparent by age approximately 40. Because the CMV infection status of the donors was unknown, age-related changes in expanded clonotypes may potentially have been confounded. Bulk unsorted PBMC profiling prevented conclusive comparison of naive and antigen-experienced compartments. Estimates of total diversity based on one million sequenced T cells were considered lower bounds and underestimates. The long-lived group showed more naive CD4+ T cells, fewer expanded clones and increased TCR diversity than the aged group, suggesting age selection.

Library preparation was by 5' RACE. Sequencing was carried out with an Illumina HiSeq 2500. A second roughly 7 to 12 cycle PCR used a sample-barcoded 5' primer and a J-beta primer mix. A unique molecular identifier was introduced onto each TCR beta cDNA molecule by a template-switch 5' adaptor carrying 12 random nucleotides. At least 2.5 million CDR3-containing paired-end reads were obtained from each sample. All of the RNA was converted into first-strand cDNA using the Mint cDNA synthesis kit, with a TRBC-specific oligonucleotide serving as the primer. Following uracil-DNA glycosylase treatment, a first 18-cycle PCR with universal primers M1SS and BC2_uni_R was performed on all cDNA. As for the original processing: For normalization, 1 million high-quality reads were randomly selected from each sample, with every read carrying a distinct molecular identifier. Instead of being binned into consensus sequences, reads that shared molecular identifiers were thrown out. CDR3 identification, clonotype clustering and error correction used MiTCR with a Q25 quality threshold and the strictest error-elimination algorithm. Lower-bound total TCR beta diversity was estimated with a nonparametric unseen species model using Euler transformation. The raw public data were reprocessed by TCRdb itself: fastp quality trimming at Q25, MiXCR clonotype calling, in-frame beta chains only. Identical CDR3 protein sequences are pooled into one entry, listed with their most common genes and DNA. These V and J calls are TCRdb output, not the study's own analysis. The sample profile shows under 2,000,000 distinct CDR3 sequences; just under 50% of them were found once. The biggest ten clones account for more than 2% of the sample.

The rearrangement combines TRBV4-2 with TRBJ1-2; TRBD1 could be the D gene, as 6 bases match. This TCR was sampled from a woman between 40 and 50 years old in good health. Sequences were obtained from blood. CDR3 region: CASSQDIAGGAEGYTF. The nucleotide sequence reads as follows: TGTGCCAGCAGCCAAGACATCGCTGGGGGGGCCGAGGGCTACACCTTC.